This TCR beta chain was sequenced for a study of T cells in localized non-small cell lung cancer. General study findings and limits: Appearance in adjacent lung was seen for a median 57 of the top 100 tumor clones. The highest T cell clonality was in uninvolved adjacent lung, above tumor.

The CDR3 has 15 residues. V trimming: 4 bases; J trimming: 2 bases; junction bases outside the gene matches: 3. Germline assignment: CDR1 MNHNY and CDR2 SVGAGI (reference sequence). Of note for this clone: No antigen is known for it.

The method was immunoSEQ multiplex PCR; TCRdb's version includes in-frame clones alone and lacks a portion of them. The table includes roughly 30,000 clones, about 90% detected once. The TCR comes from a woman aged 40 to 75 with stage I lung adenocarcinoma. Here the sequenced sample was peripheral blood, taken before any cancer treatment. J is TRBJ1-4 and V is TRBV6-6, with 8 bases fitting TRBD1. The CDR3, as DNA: TGTGCCAGCAGTTGGAACAGGGGGACTAATGAAAAACTGTTTTTT. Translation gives CASSWNRGTNEKLFF.